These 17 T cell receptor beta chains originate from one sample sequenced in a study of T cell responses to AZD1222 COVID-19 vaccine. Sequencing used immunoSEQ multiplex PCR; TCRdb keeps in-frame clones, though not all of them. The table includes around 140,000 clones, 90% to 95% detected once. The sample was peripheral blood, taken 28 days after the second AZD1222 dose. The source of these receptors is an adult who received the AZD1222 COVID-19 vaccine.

The CDR3 loop reads CASSLTGGTTNEKLFF. The CDR3 bases are TGTGCCAGCAGTTTGACAGGGGGAACAACTAATGAAAAACTGTTTTTT. The V and J genes are TRBV28 and TRBJ1-4; 9 bases align to TRBD1. The CDR3 contains 16 residues. The V gene end was trimmed by 3 bases and the J gene end by 0 bases; junction bases not matched to a gene: 2. Per the germline V gene, CDR1 is MDHEN and CDR2 is SYDVKM.

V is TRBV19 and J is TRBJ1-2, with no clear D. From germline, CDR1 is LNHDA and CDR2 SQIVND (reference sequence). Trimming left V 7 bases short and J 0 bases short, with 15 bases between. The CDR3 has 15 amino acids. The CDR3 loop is CASIPSWLSNYGYTF. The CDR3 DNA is TGTGCCAGTATCCCTTCATGGCTTTCTAACTATGGCTACACCTTC.

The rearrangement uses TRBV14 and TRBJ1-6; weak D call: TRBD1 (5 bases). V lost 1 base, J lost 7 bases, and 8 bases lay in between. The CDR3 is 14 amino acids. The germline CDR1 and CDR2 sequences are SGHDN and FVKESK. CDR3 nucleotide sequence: TGTGCCAGCAGCCAAGGAGGGACGAATTCACCCCTCCACTTT. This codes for CASSQGGTNSPLHF.

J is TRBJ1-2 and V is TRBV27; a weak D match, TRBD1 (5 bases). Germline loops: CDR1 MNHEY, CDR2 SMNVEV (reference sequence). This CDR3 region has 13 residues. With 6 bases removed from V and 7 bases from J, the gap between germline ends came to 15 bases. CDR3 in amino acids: CASRPGTSSGYTF. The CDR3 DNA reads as TGTGCCAGCAGGCCCGGGACTTCCAGTGGCTACACCTTC.

CDR3 coding DNA: TGTGCCAGCAGTGAAAGCTGGGCGGGAGGGCCGACAGATACGCAGTATTTT. Residues: CASSESWAGGPTDTQYF. The chain employs TRBV6-1 and TRBJ2-3; TRBD2 matches at 9 bases. V lost 2 bases, J lost 3 bases, and 9 bases stayed unmatched. CDR3 length equals 17 residues. CDR1 MNHNS and CDR2 SASEGT come from the germline V gene.

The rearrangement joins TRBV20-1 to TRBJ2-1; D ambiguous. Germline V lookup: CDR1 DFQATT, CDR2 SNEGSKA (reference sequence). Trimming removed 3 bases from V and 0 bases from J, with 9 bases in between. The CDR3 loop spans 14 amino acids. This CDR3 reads CSASSWRSYNEQFF. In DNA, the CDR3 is TGCAGTGCTAGTTCGTGGCGCTCCTACAATGAGCAGTTCTTC.

This chain's CDR3 is CASRGQGAPDTQYF. The CDR3 bases are TGTGCCAGCAGAGGGCAGGGGGCGCCCGATACGCAGTATTTT. The rearrangement joins TRBV28 to TRBJ2-3, with 8 nucleotides matching TRBD1. Germline-derived CDR1 and CDR2 are MDHEN and SYDVKM. The CDR3 is made up of 14 amino acids. The V gene end was trimmed by 6 bases and the J gene end by 6 bases; junction bases not matched to a gene: 8.

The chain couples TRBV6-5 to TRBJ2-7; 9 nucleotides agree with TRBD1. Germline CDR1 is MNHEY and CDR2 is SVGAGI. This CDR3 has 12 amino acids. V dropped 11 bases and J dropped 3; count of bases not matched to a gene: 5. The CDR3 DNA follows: TGTGCCGCCTGGGGACAGGGCTACGAGCAGTACTTC. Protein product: CAAWGQGYEQYF.

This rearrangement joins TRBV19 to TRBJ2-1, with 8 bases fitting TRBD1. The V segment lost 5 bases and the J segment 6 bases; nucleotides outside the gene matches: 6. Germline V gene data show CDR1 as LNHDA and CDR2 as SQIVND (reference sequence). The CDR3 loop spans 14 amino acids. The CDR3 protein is CASSSRTGINEQFF. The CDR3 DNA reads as TGTGCCAGTAGTTCGCGGACAGGGATCAATGAGCAGTTCTTC.

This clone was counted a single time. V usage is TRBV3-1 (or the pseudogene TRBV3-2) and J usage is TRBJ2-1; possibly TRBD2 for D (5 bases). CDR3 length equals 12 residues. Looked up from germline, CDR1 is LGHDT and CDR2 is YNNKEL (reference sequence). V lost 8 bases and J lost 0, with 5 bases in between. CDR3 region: CASGSSYNEQFF. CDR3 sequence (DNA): TGTGCCAGCGGGAGCTCCTACAATGAGCAGTTCTTC.

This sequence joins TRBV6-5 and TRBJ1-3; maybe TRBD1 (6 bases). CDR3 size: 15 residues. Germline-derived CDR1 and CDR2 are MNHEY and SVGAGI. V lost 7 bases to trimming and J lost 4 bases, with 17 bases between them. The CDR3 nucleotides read TGTGCCAGCAACGGCAGGGGTTCTACCGGAAACACCATATATTTT. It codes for CASNGRGSTGNTIYF.

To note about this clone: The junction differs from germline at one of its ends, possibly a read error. Here the CDR3 reads CASSDSGSGANVLTF. The CDR3 DNA reads TGTGCCAGCAGTGACTCGGGCAGTGGGGCCAACGTCCTGACTTTC. V usage is TRBV6-5 and J usage is TRBJ2-6; D unclear. In germline, CDR1 is MNHEY, CDR2 SVGAGI. The CDR3 is 15 amino acids.

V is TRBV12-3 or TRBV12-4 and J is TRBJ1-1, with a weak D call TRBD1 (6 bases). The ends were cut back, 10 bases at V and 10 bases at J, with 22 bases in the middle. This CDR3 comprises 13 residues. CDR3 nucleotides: TGTGCCAACAGGGTGAGGGGACTCGCAGGAGCTTTCTTT. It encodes CANRVRGLAGAFF.

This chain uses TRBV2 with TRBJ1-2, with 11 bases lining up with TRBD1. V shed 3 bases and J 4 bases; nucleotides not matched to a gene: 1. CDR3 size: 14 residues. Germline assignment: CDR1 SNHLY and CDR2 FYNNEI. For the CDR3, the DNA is TGTGCCAGCAGTGATGGGACAGGGGGCTATGGCTACACCTTC. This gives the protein CASSDGTGGYGYTF.

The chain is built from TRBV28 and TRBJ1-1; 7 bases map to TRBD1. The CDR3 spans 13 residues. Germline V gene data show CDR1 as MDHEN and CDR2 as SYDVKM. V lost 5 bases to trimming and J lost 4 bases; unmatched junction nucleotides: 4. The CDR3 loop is CASSQGQRTEAFF. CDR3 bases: TGTGCCAGCAGTCAGGGACAGCGCACTGAAGCTTTCTTT. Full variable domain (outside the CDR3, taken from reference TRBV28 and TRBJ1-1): DVKVTQSSRYLVKRTGEKVFLECVQDMDHENMFWYRQDPGLGLRLIYFSYDVKMKEKGDIPEGYSVSREKKERFSLILESASTNQTSMYLCASSQGQRTEAFFGQGTRLTVV.

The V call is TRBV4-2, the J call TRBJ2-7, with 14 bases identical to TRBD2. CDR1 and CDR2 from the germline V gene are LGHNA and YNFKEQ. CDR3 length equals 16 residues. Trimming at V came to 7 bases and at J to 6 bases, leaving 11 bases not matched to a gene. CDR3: CASTFSGTSGSSEQYF. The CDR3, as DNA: TGTGCCAGCACTTTTTCCGGGACTAGCGGGAGCAGCGAGCAGTACTTC.

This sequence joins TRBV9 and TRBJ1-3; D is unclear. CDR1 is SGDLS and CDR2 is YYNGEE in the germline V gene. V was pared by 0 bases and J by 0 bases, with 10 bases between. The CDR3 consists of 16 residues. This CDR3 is CASSVARASSGNTIYF. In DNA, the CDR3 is TGTGCCAGCAGCGTAGCGCGGGCGAGCTCTGGAAACACCATATATTTT.